This TCR beta chain emerged from a study of cytomegalovirus exposure and HLA in healthy donors. This clone was seen a handful of times. Its antigen is currently unknown. This PCR relied on a set of 60 Vbeta primers and 13 Jbeta primers. The method was immunoSEQ multiplex PCR; TCRdb's version includes in-frame clones alone and lacks a portion of them. The sample records about 150,000 clones, approximately 9% being singletons. V was clipped by 1 base and J by 4 bases, with 4 bases between them. The CDR3 covers 12 residues. Germline-derived CDR1 and CDR2 are SQVTM and ANQGSEA. General observations from the study: Within an earlier analysis, most TCR beta V segments proved productive either about 90% or about 30% of the time. A later analysis found most CMV-associated TCR beta chains apparently HLA-restricted. Association with HLA alleles at 0.05 false discovery rate was found for 15,000 to 20,000 TCR beta sequences in a later analysis. V- and J-gene trimming of TCR beta was linked (in a later analysis) to a missense DCLRE1C variant.

The sequenced sample consisted of PBMCs. This TCR was sampled from a male donor in good health and CMV-seronegative. The V gene is TRBV29-1, the J gene TRBJ1-4, with D unresolved. The chain's CDR3 is CSVEAGNEKLFF. CDR3 bases: TGCAGCGTTGAAGCGGGTAATGAAAAACTGTTTTTT.